This TCR beta chain was identified during a study of blood T cell repertoires in COVID-19. Background on the study: PBMCs, B-cell-depleted T cells, or T cells were the source of the cDNA or gDNA that made up the material.

This clone was counted once. Those who participated ranged in age from roughly 18 to 89 years and resided in roughly 26 US areas. Trimming removed 6 bases from V and 5 bases from J; junction bases left unmatched: 2. From germline, CDR1 is SNHLY and CDR2 FYNNEI. The CDR3 is made up of 12 amino acids. As processed by the authors: Nucleated cell counts were estimated from reference gene primer amplification. Some clones are missing from TCRdb's copy, which holds only in-frame ones; the method was immunoSEQ multiplex PCR. That table furnishes V, J and clone size, whereas the DNA furnished D and trimming. Of over 250,000 clones listed, about 91% are singletons.

The sequenced sample consisted of PBMCs or T cells enriched from blood (not recorded which). The receptor's source is a woman younger than 35 who had recovered from COVID-19. The rearrangement joins TRBV2 to TRBJ2-7; TRBD1 matches at 9 bases. The CDR3 loop reads CASRDRGHEQYF. CDR3 coding DNA: TGTGCCAGCAGGGACAGGGGCCACGAGCAGTACTTC.